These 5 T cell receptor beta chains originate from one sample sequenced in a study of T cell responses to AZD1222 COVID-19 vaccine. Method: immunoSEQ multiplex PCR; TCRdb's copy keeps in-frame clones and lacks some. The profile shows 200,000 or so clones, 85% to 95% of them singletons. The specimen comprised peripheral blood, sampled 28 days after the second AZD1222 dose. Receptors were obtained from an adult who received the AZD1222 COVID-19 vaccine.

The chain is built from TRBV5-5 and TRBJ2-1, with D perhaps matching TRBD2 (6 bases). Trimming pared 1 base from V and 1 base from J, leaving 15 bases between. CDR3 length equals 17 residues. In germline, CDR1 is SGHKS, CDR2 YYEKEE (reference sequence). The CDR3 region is CASSLYVGGPSYNEQFF. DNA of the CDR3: TGTGCCAGCAGCTTGTATGTGGGGGGTCCGTCCTACAATGAGCAGTTCTTC.

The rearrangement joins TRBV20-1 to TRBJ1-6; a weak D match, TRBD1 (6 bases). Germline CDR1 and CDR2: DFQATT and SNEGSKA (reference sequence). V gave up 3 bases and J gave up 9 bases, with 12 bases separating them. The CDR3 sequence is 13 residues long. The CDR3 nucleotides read TGCAGTGCTAGTTTGGGGGCTGGTTCACCCCTCCACTTT. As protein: CSASLGAGSPLHF.

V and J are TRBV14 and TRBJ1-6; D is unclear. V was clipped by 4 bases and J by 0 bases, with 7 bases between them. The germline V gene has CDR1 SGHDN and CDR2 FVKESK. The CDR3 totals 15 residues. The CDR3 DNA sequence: TGTGCCAGCAGCCCCGGGTACTCCTATAATTCACCCCTCCACTTT. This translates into CASSPGYSYNSPLHF.

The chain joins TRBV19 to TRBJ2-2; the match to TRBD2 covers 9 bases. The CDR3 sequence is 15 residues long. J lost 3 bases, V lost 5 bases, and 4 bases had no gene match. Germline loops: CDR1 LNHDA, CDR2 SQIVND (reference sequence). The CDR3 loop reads CASSGWTSDTGELFF. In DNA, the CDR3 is TGTGCCAGTAGTGGGTGGACTAGCGACACCGGGGAGCTGTTTTTT.

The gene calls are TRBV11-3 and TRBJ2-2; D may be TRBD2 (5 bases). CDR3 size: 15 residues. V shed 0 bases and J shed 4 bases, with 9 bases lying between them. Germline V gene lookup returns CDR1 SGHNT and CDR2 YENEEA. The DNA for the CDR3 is TGTGCCAGCAGCTTAGATCGAGGGAGCACCGGGGAGCTGTTTTTT. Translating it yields CASSLDRGSTGELFF.